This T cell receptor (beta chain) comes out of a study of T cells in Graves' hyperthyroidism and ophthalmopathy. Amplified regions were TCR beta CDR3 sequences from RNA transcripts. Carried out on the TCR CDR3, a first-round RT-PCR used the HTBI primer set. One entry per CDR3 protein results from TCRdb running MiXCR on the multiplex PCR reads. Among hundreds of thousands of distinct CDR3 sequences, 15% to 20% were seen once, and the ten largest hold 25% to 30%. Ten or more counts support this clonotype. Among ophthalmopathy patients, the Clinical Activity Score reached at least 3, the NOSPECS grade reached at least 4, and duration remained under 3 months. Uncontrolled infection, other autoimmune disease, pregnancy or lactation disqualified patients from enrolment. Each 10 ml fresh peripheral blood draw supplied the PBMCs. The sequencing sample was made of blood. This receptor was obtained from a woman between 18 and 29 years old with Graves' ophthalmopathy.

This CDR3 is CASSSEGVGGYTF. Written as DNA, the CDR3 is TGTGCCAGCTCGTCGGAGGGGGTGGGTGGCTACACCTTC. The J gene is TRBJ1-2, the V gene TRBV6-1, with D possibly being TRBD1 (6 bases). V was trimmed by 8 bases and J by 7 bases, leaving 17 bases between them. The CDR3 runs 13 residues. CDR1 and CDR2 from the germline V gene are MNHNS and SASEGT.